This is a list of T cell receptor beta chains from one sample in a study of T cell responses to AZD1222 COVID-19 vaccine. TCRdb's copy holds only in-frame clones and misses some; the assay was immunoSEQ multiplex PCR. This repertoire shows about 180,000 clones, approximately 90% found once; its top ten account for roughly 4.3%. Sequencing used peripheral blood, obtained 28 days after the second dose of the MenACWY control vaccine. The receptors were sampled from an adult who received the MenACWY meningococcal vaccine as a control. CDR3s include the opening cysteine and the closing phenylalanine or tryptophan. A D gene is named only where the DNA matches it firmly. The size entry is marked missing in some rows and otherwise reads once, few, many or a size class.

clone size: NA; J gene: TRBJ2-7; V gene: TRBV4-1; D gene: TRBD2; CDR3 protein: CASSQASGSRYEQYF; CDR3 DNA: TGCGCCAGCAGCCAAGCCAGCGGGAGCCGCTACGAGCAGTACTTC
clone size: NA; J gene: TRBJ2-2; V gene: TRBV28; D gene: NA; CDR3 protein: CASSLSTFLGELFF; CDR3 DNA: TGTGCCAGCAGTTTATCCACTTTTCTCGGGGAGCTGTTTTTT
clone size: NA; J gene: TRBJ2-7; V gene: TRBV4-2; D gene: TRBD1; CDR3 protein: CASSRTDRGGYEQYF; CDR3 DNA: TGTGCCAGCAGCCGAACGGACAGGGGAGGCTACGAGCAGTACTTC
clone size: once; J gene: TRBJ2-2; V gene: TRBV6-6; D gene: NA; CDR3 protein: CASLSGELFF; CDR3 DNA: TGTGCCAGCTTAAGTGGGGAGCTGTTTTTT
clone size: once; J gene: TRBJ2-7; V gene: TRBV9; D gene: NA; CDR3 protein: CASSSRLGPYEQYF; CDR3 DNA: TGTGCCAGCAGCTCCCGACTAGGGCCCTACGAGCAGTACTTC
clone size: NA; J gene: TRBJ2-1; V gene: TRBV5-1; D gene: TRBD1; CDR3 protein: CASSPDGGTGHNEQFF; CDR3 DNA: TGCGCCAGCAGCCCTGATGGCGGGACAGGTCACAATGAGCAGTTCTTC
clone size: NA; J gene: TRBJ2-7; V gene: TRBV27; D gene: NA; CDR3 protein: CASRSDYSTYEQYF; CDR3 DNA: TGTGCCAGCAGGTCGGACTACTCAACCTACGAGCAGTACTTC
clone size: NA; J gene: TRBJ1-5; V gene: TRBV7-2; D gene: NA; CDR3 protein: CASSSYNQPQHF; CDR3 DNA: TGTGCCAGCAGCTCCTACAATCAGCCCCAGCATTTT
clone size: NA; J gene: TRBJ2-7; V gene: TRBV5-4; D gene: NA; CDR3 protein: CASSKRTVNDEQYF; CDR3 DNA: TGTGCCAGCAGTAAGAGGACAGTGAACGACGAGCAGTACTTC
clone size: NA; J gene: TRBJ2-5; V gene: TRBV4-1; D gene: NA; CDR3 protein: CASSKAGKTETQYF; CDR3 DNA: TGCGCCAGCAGCAAGGCAGGGAAAACAGAGACCCAGTACTTC
clone size: NA; J gene: TRBJ1-3; V gene: TRBV6-2/TRBV6-3; D gene: NA; CDR3 protein: CASSYDETGLSGNTIYF; CDR3 DNA: TGTGCCAGCAGTTATGATGAGACGGGACTCTCTGGAAACACCATATATTTT
clone size: NA; J gene: TRBJ2-7; V gene: TRBV6-6; D gene: TRBD2; CDR3 protein: CASSYSGTSGSVEQYF; CDR3 DNA: TGTGCCAGCAGTTACAGCGGGACTAGCGGGAGTGTTGAGCAGTACTTC
clone size: NA; J gene: TRBJ2-5; V gene: TRBV7-2; D gene: NA; CDR3 protein: CASSLILAQTQYF; CDR3 DNA: TGTGCCAGCAGCTTAATACTAGCCCAGACCCAGTACTTC
clone size: NA; J gene: TRBJ1-2; V gene: TRBV4-1; D gene: TRBD1; CDR3 protein: CASSQDGTVYGYTF; CDR3 DNA: TGCGCCAGCAGCCAAGACGGGACAGTCTATGGCTACACCTTC
clone size: once; J gene: TRBJ2-2; V gene: TRBV24-1; D gene: TRBD1; CDR3 protein: CATSDFDRANTGELFF; CDR3 DNA: TGTGCCACCAGTGATTTCGACAGGGCGAACACCGGGGAGCTGTTTTTT
clone size: once; J gene: TRBJ1-5; V gene: TRBV28; D gene: NA; CDR3 protein: CASSLLHQPQHF; CDR3 DNA: TGTGCCAGCAGTTTGCTCCATCAGCCCCAGCATTTT
clone size: NA; J gene: TRBJ1-1; V gene: TRBV18; D gene: NA; CDR3 protein: CASSPFSGNTEAFF; CDR3 DNA: TGTGCCAGCTCACCATTCTCGGGGAACACTGAAGCTTTCTTT
clone size: NA; J gene: TRBJ2-5; V gene: TRBV21-1; D gene: NA; CDR3 protein: CASAGRGEPGNGRFHSTVTETQYF; CDR3 DNA: TGTGCCAGTGCCGGGCGGGGAGAACCCGGGAACGGGCGATTTCACTCCACCGTAACAGAGACCCAGTACTTC
clone size: NA; J gene: TRBJ2-2; V gene: TRBV7-3; D gene: TRBD1; CDR3 protein: CASSQTGTLSTGELFF; CDR3 DNA: TGTGCCAGCAGCCAGACAGGGACCCTAAGCACCGGGGAGCTGTTTTTT
clone size: NA; J gene: TRBJ2-5; V gene: TRBV9; D gene: TRBD2; CDR3 protein: CASSVSAGGTLGETQYF; CDR3 DNA: TGTGCCAGCAGCGTATCAGCGGGAGGAACCCTGGGGGAGACCCAGTACTTC
clone size: few; J gene: TRBJ1-2; V gene: TRBV5-5; D gene: NA; CDR3 protein: CASSPYLPGPGKRGYTF; CDR3 DNA: TGTGCCAGCAGCCCATATCTTCCGGGTCCTGGGAAGCGTGGCTACACCTTC
clone size: NA; J gene: TRBJ1-2; V gene: TRBV18; D gene: NA; CDR3 protein: CASSPGLLPHYGYTF; CDR3 DNA: TGTGCCAGCTCACCAGGTCTTTTACCGCACTATGGCTACACCTTC
clone size: NA; J gene: TRBJ1-1; V gene: TRBV19; D gene: NA; CDR3 protein: CASILMHGNTEAFF; CDR3 DNA: TGTGCCAGTATCCTGATGCACGGGAACACTGAAGCTTTCTTT
clone size: NA; J gene: TRBJ1-2; V gene: TRBV3-1/TRBV3-2; D gene: NA; CDR3 protein: CASSQPGAAIGYTF; CDR3 DNA: TGTGCCAGCAGCCAACCAGGGGCTGCTATTGGCTACACCTTC
clone size: NA; J gene: TRBJ1-5; V gene: TRBV7-9; D gene: TRBD1; CDR3 protein: CASSLQTGGPAGQPQHF; CDR3 DNA: TGTGCCAGCAGCTTACAGACAGGGGGGCCGGCGGGGCAGCCCCAGCATTTT
clone size: NA; J gene: TRBJ2-5; V gene: TRBV24-1; D gene: TRBD2; CDR3 protein: CATSASGRANRETQYF; CDR3 DNA: TGTGCCACCAGTGCTAGCGGGAGGGCGAATAGGGAGACCCAGTACTTC
clone size: NA; J gene: TRBJ2-5; V gene: TRBV30; D gene: TRBD2; CDR3 protein: CAWSGGGTQETQYF; CDR3 DNA: TGTGCCTGGAGTGGGGGGGGGACCCAAGAGACCCAGTACTTC
clone size: NA; J gene: TRBJ1-1; V gene: TRBV18; D gene: NA; CDR3 protein: CASSYRVDTEAFF; CDR3 DNA: TGTGCCAGCTCATACAGGGTAGACACTGAAGCTTTCTTT
clone size: few; J gene: TRBJ2-7; V gene: TRBV7-9; D gene: NA; CDR3 protein: CASSSPGWNGGYEQYF; CDR3 DNA: TGTGCCAGCAGCTCACCCGGGTGGAACGGGGGCTACGAGCAGTACTTC
clone size: NA; J gene: TRBJ2-7; V gene: TRBV6-2/TRBV6-3; D gene: NA; CDR3 protein: CASSYRDGSDGYEQYF; CDR3 DNA: TGTGCCAGCAGTTACCGTGATGGGAGTGACGGGTACGAGCAGTACTTC
clone size: NA; J gene: TRBJ2-3; V gene: TRBV2; D gene: NA; CDR3 protein: CASSGTEATQYF; CDR3 DNA: TGTGCCAGCAGTGGAACGGAGGCGACGCAGTATTTT
clone size: NA; J gene: TRBJ1-6; V gene: TRBV6-5; D gene: TRBD1; CDR3 protein: CASRVPGQANSPLHF; CDR3 DNA: TGTGCCAGCAGAGTCCCGGGACAGGCTAATTCACCCCTCCACTTT
clone size: NA; J gene: TRBJ2-7; V gene: TRBV7-2; D gene: TRBD2; CDR3 protein: CASSFGTRYYEQYF; CDR3 DNA: TGTGCCAGCAGCTTTGGGACTAGGTACTACGAGCAGTACTTC
clone size: NA; J gene: TRBJ2-5; V gene: TRBV5-1; D gene: NA; CDR3 protein: CASSHPAGETQYF; CDR3 DNA: TGCGCCAGCAGCCACCCGGCGGGGGAGACCCAGTACTTC
clone size: NA; J gene: TRBJ2-7; V gene: TRBV28; D gene: TRBD1; CDR3 protein: CASSLYRGNYEQYF; CDR3 DNA: TGTGCCAGCAGTCTATACAGGGGAAACTACGAGCAGTACTTC
clone size: NA; J gene: TRBJ1-2; V gene: TRBV14; D gene: NA; CDR3 protein: CASSLLRGWNYGYTF; CDR3 DNA: TGTGCCAGCAGCCTCCTAAGGGGCTGGAACTATGGCTACACCTTC
clone size: few; J gene: TRBJ2-7; V gene: TRBV7-2; D gene: TRBD1; CDR3 protein: CASSQRTGSPYEQYF; CDR3 DNA: TGTGCCAGCAGTCAAAGGACAGGGTCACCCTACGAGCAGTACTTC
clone size: NA; J gene: TRBJ2-1; V gene: TRBV7-9; D gene: NA; CDR3 protein: CASDGGDFYNEQFF; CDR3 DNA: TGTGCCAGCGATGGCGGGGATTTTTACAATGAGCAGTTCTTC
clone size: NA; J gene: TRBJ2-1; V gene: TRBV6-2/TRBV6-3; D gene: TRBD1; CDR3 protein: CASSYWSGGGNEQFF; CDR3 DNA: TGTGCCAGCAGTTACTGGTCAGGGGGTGGTAATGAGCAGTTCTTC
clone size: NA; J gene: TRBJ1-1; V gene: TRBV9; D gene: NA; CDR3 protein: CASSVGGAAASAFF; CDR3 DNA: TGTGCCAGCAGCGTAGGAGGGGCCGCGGCATCAGCTTTCTTT
clone size: NA; J gene: TRBJ2-2; V gene: TRBV9; D gene: NA; CDR3 protein: CASSVWSSGELFF; CDR3 DNA: TGTGCCAGCAGCGTTTGGAGTTCCGGGGAGCTGTTTTTT
clone size: NA; J gene: TRBJ1-2; V gene: TRBV28; D gene: NA; CDR3 protein: CASSSTGYTF; CDR3 DNA: TGTGCCAGCAGTTCTACAGGCTACACCTTC
clone size: few; J gene: TRBJ1-2; V gene: TRBV28; D gene: NA; CDR3 protein: CASSPAKRDYTF; CDR3 DNA: TGTGCCAGCAGTCCCGCCAAAAGGGACTACACCTTC
clone size: few; J gene: TRBJ1-2; V gene: TRBV18; D gene: NA; CDR3 protein: CASSPPGGSRYGYTF; CDR3 DNA: TGTGCCAGCTCACCACCGGGGGGCAGCCGCTATGGCTACACCTTC
clone size: NA; J gene: TRBJ1-1; V gene: TRBV18; D gene: NA; CDR3 protein: CASSSTVNTEAFF; CDR3 DNA: TGTGCCAGCTCATCGACCGTGAACACTGAAGCTTTCTTT
clone size: NA; J gene: TRBJ2-5; V gene: TRBV28; D gene: TRBD1; CDR3 protein: CASSWESDRLETQYF; CDR3 DNA: TGTGCCAGCAGTTGGGAATCGGACAGGCTAGAGACCCAGTACTTC
clone size: NA; J gene: TRBJ2-7; V gene: TRBV12-3/TRBV12-4; D gene: NA; CDR3 protein: CASSLLLTGEQYF; CDR3 DNA: TGTGCCAGCAGTTTGCTCCTAACGGGGGAGCAGTACTTC
clone size: NA; J gene: TRBJ2-5; V gene: TRBV6-1; D gene: NA; CDR3 protein: CASSEATEFQETQYF; CDR3 DNA: TGTGCCAGCAGTGAAGCGACAGAATTCCAAGAGACCCAGTACTTC
clone size: few; J gene: TRBJ2-3; V gene: TRBV24-1; D gene: TRBD2; CDR3 protein: CATETSGRGTDTQYF; CDR3 DNA: TGTGCCACCGAGACTAGCGGGAGAGGGACAGATACGCAGTATTTT
clone size: NA; J gene: TRBJ1-1; V gene: TRBV5-1; D gene: NA; CDR3 protein: CASTEGRGTEAFF; CDR3 DNA: TGCGCCAGCACGGAGGGAAGAGGGACTGAAGCTTTCTTT
clone size: NA; J gene: TRBJ2-7; V gene: TRBV5-1; D gene: TRBD2; CDR3 protein: CASSPGPGGGPYEQYF; CDR3 DNA: TGCGCCAGCAGCCCGGGACCGGGGGGAGGGCCCTACGAGCAGTACTTC
clone size: NA; J gene: TRBJ1-5; V gene: TRBV10-3; D gene: NA; CDR3 protein: CAISGSGGNQPQHF; CDR3 DNA: TGTGCCATCAGTGGTTCAGGGGGCAATCAGCCCCAGCATTTT
clone size: NA; J gene: TRBJ2-2; V gene: TRBV10-1; D gene: TRBD2; CDR3 protein: CASSESSGTTGELFF; CDR3 DNA: TGCGCCAGCAGTGAGTCGAGCGGGACCACCGGGGAGCTGTTTTTT
clone size: NA; J gene: TRBJ1-2; V gene: TRBV7-8; D gene: NA; CDR3 protein: CASSTSSRDGYTF; CDR3 DNA: TGTGCCAGCAGCACCTCAAGCAGGGACGGCTACACCTTC
clone size: NA; J gene: TRBJ2-2; V gene: TRBV7-9; D gene: TRBD1; CDR3 protein: CASSTSGTGGTGELFF; CDR3 DNA: TGTGCCAGCAGCACCTCCGGGACAGGGGGGACCGGGGAGCTGTTTTTT
clone size: NA; J gene: TRBJ1-1; V gene: TRBV29-1; D gene: NA; CDR3 protein: CSVEEAENTEAFF; CDR3 DNA: TGCAGCGTTGAAGAGGCAGAGAACACTGAAGCTTTCTTT
clone size: NA; J gene: TRBJ1-1; V gene: TRBV7-8; D gene: NA; CDR3 protein: CASSLAPGGPAFF; CDR3 DNA: TGTGCCAGCAGCTTAGCGCCCGGGGGCCCGGCTTTCTTT